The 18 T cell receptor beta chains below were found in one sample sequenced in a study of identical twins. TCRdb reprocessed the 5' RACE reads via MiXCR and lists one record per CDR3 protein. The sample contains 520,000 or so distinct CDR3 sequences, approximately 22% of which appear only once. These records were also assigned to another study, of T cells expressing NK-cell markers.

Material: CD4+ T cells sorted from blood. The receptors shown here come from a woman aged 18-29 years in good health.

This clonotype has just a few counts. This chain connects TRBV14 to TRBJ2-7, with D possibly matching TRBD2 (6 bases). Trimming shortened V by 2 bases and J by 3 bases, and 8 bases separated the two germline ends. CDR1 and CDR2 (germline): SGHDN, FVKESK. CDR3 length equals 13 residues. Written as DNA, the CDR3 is TGTGCCAGCAGCCAACTAGCGAGCTACGAGCAGTACTTC. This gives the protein CASSQLASYEQYF.

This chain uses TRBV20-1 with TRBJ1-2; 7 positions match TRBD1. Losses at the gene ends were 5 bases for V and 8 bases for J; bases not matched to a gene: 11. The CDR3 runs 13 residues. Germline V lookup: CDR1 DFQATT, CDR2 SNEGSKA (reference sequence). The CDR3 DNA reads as TGCAGTGCTCCTCGTCAGGGGGAGGACGGCTACACCTTC. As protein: CSAPRQGEDGYTF.

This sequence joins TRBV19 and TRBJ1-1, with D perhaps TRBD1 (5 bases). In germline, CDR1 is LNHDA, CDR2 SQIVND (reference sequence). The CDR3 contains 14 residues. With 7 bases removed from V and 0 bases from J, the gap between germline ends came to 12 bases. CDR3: CASTPGTLNTEAFF. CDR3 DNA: TGTGCCAGTACCCCCGGGACCTTGAACACTGAAGCTTTCTTT.

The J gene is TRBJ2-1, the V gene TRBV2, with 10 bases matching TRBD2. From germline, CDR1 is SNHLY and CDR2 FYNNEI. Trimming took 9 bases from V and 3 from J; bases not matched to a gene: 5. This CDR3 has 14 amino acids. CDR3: CASLIAGGYNEQFF. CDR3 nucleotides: TGTGCCAGTCTAATAGCGGGAGGCTACAATGAGCAGTTCTTC.

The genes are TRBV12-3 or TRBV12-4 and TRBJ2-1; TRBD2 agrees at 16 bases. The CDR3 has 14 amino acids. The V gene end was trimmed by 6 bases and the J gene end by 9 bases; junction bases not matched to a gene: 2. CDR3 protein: CASRGTSGGGEQFF. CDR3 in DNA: TGTGCCAGCAGGGGGACTAGCGGGGGGGGTGAGCAGTTCTTC.

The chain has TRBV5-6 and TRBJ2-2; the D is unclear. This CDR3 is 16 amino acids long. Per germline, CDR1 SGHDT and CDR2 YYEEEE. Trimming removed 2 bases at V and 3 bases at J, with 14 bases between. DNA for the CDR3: TGTGCCAGCAGCTTCCGAATCCAGATCTACACCGGGGAGCTGTTTTTT. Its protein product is CASSFRIQIYTGELFF.

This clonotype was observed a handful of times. CDR3 sequence: CASRRDSGYEQYF. CDR3 nucleotide sequence: TGTGCCAGCAGGAGGGACAGCGGATACGAGCAGTACTTC. The V call is TRBV27, the J call TRBJ2-7; 7 bases are shared with TRBD1. After removal of 6 bases from V and 4 bases from J, the junction contained 6 bases not matched to a gene. Germline V CDR1 and CDR2: MNHEY, SMNVEV (reference sequence). CDR3 length equals 13 residues.

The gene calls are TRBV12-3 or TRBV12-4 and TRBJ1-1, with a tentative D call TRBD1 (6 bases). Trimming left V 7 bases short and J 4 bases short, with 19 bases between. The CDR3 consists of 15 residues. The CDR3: CASTQRGTRGTEAFF. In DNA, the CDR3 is TGTGCCAGCACCCAACGGGGGACACGGGGCACTGAAGCTTTCTTT.

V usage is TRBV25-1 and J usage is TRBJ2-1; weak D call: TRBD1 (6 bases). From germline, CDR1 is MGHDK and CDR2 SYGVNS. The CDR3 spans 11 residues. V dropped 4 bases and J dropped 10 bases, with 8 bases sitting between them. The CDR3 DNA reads TGTGCCAGCAGTGCAGGGGCCGAGCAGTTCTTC. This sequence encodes CASSAGAEQFF.

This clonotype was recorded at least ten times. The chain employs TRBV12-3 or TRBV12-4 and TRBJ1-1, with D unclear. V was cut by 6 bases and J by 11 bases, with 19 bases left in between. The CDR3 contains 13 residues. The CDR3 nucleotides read TGTGCCAGCAGCACTACCTTGGACCTGCGGGCTTTCTTT. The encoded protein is CASSTTLDLRAFF.

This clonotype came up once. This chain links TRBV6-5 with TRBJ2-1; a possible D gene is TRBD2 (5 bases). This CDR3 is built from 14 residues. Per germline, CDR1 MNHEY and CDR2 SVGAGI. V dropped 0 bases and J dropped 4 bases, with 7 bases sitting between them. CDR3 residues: CASSYSPGYNEQFF. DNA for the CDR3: TGTGCCAGCAGTTACTCCCCGGGGTACAATGAGCAGTTCTTC.

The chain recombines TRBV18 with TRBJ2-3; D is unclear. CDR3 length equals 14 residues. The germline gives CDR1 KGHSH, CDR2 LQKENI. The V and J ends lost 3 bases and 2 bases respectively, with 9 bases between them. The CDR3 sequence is CASSPGADTDTQYF. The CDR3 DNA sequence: TGTGCCAGCTCACCGGGCGCCGACACAGATACGCAGTATTTT. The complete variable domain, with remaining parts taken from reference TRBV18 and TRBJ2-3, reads NAGVMQNPRHLVRRRGQEARLRCSPMKGHSHVYWYRQLPEEGLKFMVYLQKENIIDESGMPKERFSAEFPKEGPSILRIQQVVRGDSAAYFCASSPGADTDTQYFGPGTRLTVL.

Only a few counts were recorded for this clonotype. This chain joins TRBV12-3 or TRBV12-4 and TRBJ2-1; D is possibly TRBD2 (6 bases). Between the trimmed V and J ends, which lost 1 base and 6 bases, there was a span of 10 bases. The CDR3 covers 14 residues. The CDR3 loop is CASSLVEGSNEQFF. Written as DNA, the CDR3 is TGTGCCAGCAGTTTAGTGGAGGGCAGCAATGAGCAGTTCTTC.

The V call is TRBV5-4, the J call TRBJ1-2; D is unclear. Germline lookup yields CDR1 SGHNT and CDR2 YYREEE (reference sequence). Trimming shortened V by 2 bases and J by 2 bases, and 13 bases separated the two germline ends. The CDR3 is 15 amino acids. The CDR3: CASSLSPVENYGYTF. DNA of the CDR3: TGTGCCAGCAGCTTATCCCCAGTGGAAAACTATGGCTACACCTTC.

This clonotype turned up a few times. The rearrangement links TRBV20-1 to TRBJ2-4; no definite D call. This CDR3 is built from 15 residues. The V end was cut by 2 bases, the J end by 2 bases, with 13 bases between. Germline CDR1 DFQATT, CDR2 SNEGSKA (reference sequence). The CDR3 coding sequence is TGCAGTGCTAGATACGGGTCACAGACCAAAAACATTCAGTACTTC. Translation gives CSARYGSQTKNIQYF.

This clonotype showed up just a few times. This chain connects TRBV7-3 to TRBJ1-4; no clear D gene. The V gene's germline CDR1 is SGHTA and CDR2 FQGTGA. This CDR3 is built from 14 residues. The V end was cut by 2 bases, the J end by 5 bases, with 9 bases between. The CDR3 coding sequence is TGTGCCAGCAGCTTATTGACCGGGAATGAAAAACTGTTTTTT. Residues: CASSLLTGNEKLFF.

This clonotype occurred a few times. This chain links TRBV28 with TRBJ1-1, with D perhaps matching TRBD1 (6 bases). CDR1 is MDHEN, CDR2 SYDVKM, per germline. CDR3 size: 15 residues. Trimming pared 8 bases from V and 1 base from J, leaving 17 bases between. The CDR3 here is CASRSQGRGNTEAFF. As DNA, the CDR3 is TGTGCCAGCCGGTCGCAGGGGCGAGGGAACACTGAAGCTTTCTTT.

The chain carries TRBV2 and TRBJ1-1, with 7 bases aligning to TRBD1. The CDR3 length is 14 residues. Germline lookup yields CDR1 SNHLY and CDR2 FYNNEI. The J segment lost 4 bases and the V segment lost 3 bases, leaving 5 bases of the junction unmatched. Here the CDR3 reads CASSDKTGRTEAFF. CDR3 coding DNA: TGTGCCAGCAGTGACAAGACAGGGCGCACTGAAGCTTTCTTT.